The 25 T cell receptor beta chains below were found in one sample sequenced in a study of cytomegalovirus exposure and HLA in healthy donors. PCR involved 60 Vbeta and 13 Jbeta primers. Measured with immunoSEQ multiplex PCR; TCRdb has only the in-frame clones, and not every one. The sample holds fewer than 150,000 clones; 82% are singletons and the top ten take over 2.5%. The material sequenced was PBMCs. Every receptor here comes from a male donor in good health and CMV-seronegative.

The V call is TRBV6-1, the J call TRBJ2-2; possible D gene TRBD1, 5 bases. Germline V CDR1 and CDR2: MNHNS, SASEGT. CDR3 length: 12 residues. Trimming took off 7 bases at V and 6 bases at J, with 9 bases between the two ends. In DNA, the CDR3 is TGTGCCAGCACAGGGTACCCCGGGGAGCTGTTTTTT. Translated: CASTGYPGELFF.

The rearrangement joins TRBV7-9 to TRBJ1-2, with D unresolved. Deletions cut 3 bases from V and 4 bases from J, with 6 bases between. Germline V gene sequence: CDR1 SEHNR, CDR2 FQNEAQ (reference sequence). This CDR3 contains 12 residues. The CDR3: CASSLEAYGYTF. CDR3 bases: TGTGCCAGCAGCTTGGAGGCCTATGGCTACACCTTC.

The rearrangement uses TRBV4-1 and TRBJ2-7; 9 nucleotides match TRBD1. Germline-derived CDR1 and CDR2 are MGHRA and YSYEKL. V lost 3 bases to trimming and J lost 1 base; unmatched junction nucleotides: 10. CDR3 size: 17 residues. CDR3: CASSHTSGTGRSYEQYF. The DNA of the CDR3 is TGCGCCAGCAGCCACACCTCCGGGACAGGGAGGTCCTACGAGCAGTACTTC.

The CDR3 DNA sequence: TGTGCCAGCAGTTCCCCCTCTAGCGGGAGCCACGAGCAGTACTTC. Translating gives CASSSPSSGSHEQYF. The chain links TRBV28 to TRBJ2-7; 10 bases map to TRBD2. CDR3 length equals 15 residues. Per germline, CDR1 MDHEN and CDR2 SYDVKM. V shed 4 bases, J shed 5 bases, and the junction held 8 bases outside the gene matches. The entire variable domain, with the rest obtained from reference TRBV28 and TRBJ2-7, is as follows: DVKVTQSSRYLVKRTGEKVFLECVQDMDHENMFWYRQDPGLGLRLIYFSYDVKMKEKGDIPEGYSVSREKKERFSLILESASTNQTSMYLCASSSPSSGSHEQYFGPGTRLTVT.

The rearrangement joins TRBV4-3 to TRBJ2-1, with 11 bases fitting TRBD2. This CDR3 has 15 amino acids. Germline trimming cut 3 bases from V and 6 bases from J; bases unmatched to any gene: 4. The germline gives CDR1 LGHNA, CDR2 YSLEER. As DNA, the CDR3 is TGCGCCAGCAGCCACGGTAGCGGGAGGGGCAATGAGCAGTTCTTC. Residues: CASSHGSGRGNEQFF.

The chain has TRBV6-5 and TRBJ2-1; tentatively, D is TRBD1 (5 bases). The CDR3 length is 10 residues. Germline CDR1 is MNHEY and CDR2 is SVGAGI. Trimming removed 6 bases at V and 8 bases at J, with 5 bases between. The CDR3 sequence: CASRGHEQFF. The CDR3 nucleotides read TGTGCCAGCAGGGGGCATGAGCAGTTCTTC.

The gene calls are TRBV6-1 and TRBJ1-5; D is undetermined. Germline lookup yields CDR1 MNHNS and CDR2 SASEGT. There are 15 residues in the CDR3. Trimming removed 7 bases at V and 2 bases at J, with 15 bases between. CDR3 DNA sequence: TGTGCCAGCATCGGGAAATCTTGGGGCAATCAGCCCCAGCATTTT. It codes for CASIGKSWGNQPQHF.

This clone showed up just once. V and J are TRBV30 and TRBJ1-3, with unresolved D. This CDR3 spans 14 amino acids. Germline V gene sequence: CDR1 GTSNPN, CDR2 SVGIG (reference sequence). V lost 3 bases and J lost 0, with 9 bases in between. The CDR3: CAWRPQISGNTIYF. The CDR3 nucleotides are TGTGCCTGGAGACCCCAGATCTCTGGAAACACCATATATTTT.

The chain uses TRBV19 and TRBJ2-2; possibly TRBD1 for D (6 bases). Trimming left V 5 bases short and J 6 bases short, with 13 bases between. From germline, CDR1 is LNHDA and CDR2 SQIVND (reference sequence). The CDR3 is made up of 14 amino acids. CDR3 sequence reads: CASSDRPWAGELFF. The CDR3 bases are TGTGCCAGTAGTGACAGGCCTTGGGCCGGGGAGCTGTTTTTT.

The chain employs TRBV13 and TRBJ2-7; D possibly corresponds to TRBD2 (6 bases). This CDR3 spans 14 amino acids. V was pared by 4 bases and J by 5 bases, with 15 bases between. Germline CDR1 and CDR2: PRHDT and FYEKMQ (reference sequence). In DNA, the CDR3 is TGTGCCAGCAGCTCCCGACCTAGCGATAACGAGCAGTACTTC. This codes for CASSSRPSDNEQYF. The full variable domain, with the rest looked up from reference TRBV13 and TRBJ2-7, is AAGVIQSPRHLIKEKRETATLKCYPIPRHDTVYWYQQGPGQDPQFLISFYEKMQSDKGSIPDRFSAQQFSDYHSELNMSSLELGDSALYFCASSSRPSDNEQYFGPGTRLTVT.

The CDR3 region has the DNA TGTGCCAGCATCCCCCAGGGTGGGCTAGCGGCGGGTGAGCAGTTCTTC. Residues: CASIPQGGLAAGEQFF. The rearrangement links TRBV2 to TRBJ2-1, with 7 bases fitting TRBD2. There are 16 residues in the CDR3. The germline V gene has CDR1 SNHLY and CDR2 FYNNEI. The J segment lost 9 bases and the V segment lost 7 bases, leaving 18 bases of the junction unmatched.

Only a few counts were recorded for this clone. The CDR3 DNA follows: TGCAGCGTTGGATTAGCGGGCAATGAGCAGTTCTTC. Translating it yields CSVGLAGNEQFF. The gene calls are TRBV29-1 and TRBJ2-1; TRBD2 agrees at 7 bases. In germline, CDR1 is SQVTM, CDR2 ANQGSEA. The CDR3 loop spans 12 amino acids. The V segment lost 4 bases and the J segment 6 bases; nucleotides outside the gene matches: 3.

This clone was found a few times. The rearrangement joins TRBV6-5 to TRBJ2-2, with D maybe TRBD2 (5 bases). Germline V CDR1 and CDR2: MNHEY, SVGAGI. Trimming took off 0 bases at V and 7 bases at J, with 12 bases between the two ends. This CDR3 spans 15 amino acids. The CDR3 nucleotides read TGTGCCAGCAGTTACTCGAGTCTAGCTTTCGGGGAGCTGTTTTTT. Protein sequence: CASSYSSLAFGELFF.

The V call is TRBV6-5, the J call TRBJ2-5, with TRBD2 as a possible D gene (6 bases). The J call is uncertain, as TRBJ2-7 better fits the DNA end. The germline V gene encodes CDR1 MNHEY and CDR2 SVGAGI. This CDR3 contains 14 residues. DNA of the CDR3: TGTGCCAGCAGCTACCGACTGGAGGGGAACGAGCAGTACTTC. Protein product: CASSYRLEGNEQYF.

This clone was found a few times. In DNA form, the CDR3 reads TGTGCCACCTCCGGGACAGGGGAACATAGTGCGGACTACAATGAGCAGTTCTTC. Translating it yields CATSGTGEHSADYNEQFF. The genes are TRBV6-4 and TRBJ2-1, with 10 positions matching TRBD1. The V and J ends lost 10 bases and 3 bases, in that order; junction bases with no gene match: 18. CDR1 MRHNA and CDR2 SNTAGT come from the germline V gene. CDR3 length: 18 residues.

This clone was recorded only once. The gene calls are TRBV6-5 and TRBJ1-5; D unresolved. Germline V gene data show CDR1 as MNHEY and CDR2 as SVGAGI. The V end was cut by 6 bases, the J end by 5 bases, with 11 bases between. CDR3 length: 13 amino acids. As DNA, the CDR3 is TGTGCCAGCAGCAAGAGTGAATATCAGCCCCAGCATTTT. Translated: CASSKSEYQPQHF.

The chain is built from TRBV7-2 and TRBJ2-3; 10 bases line up with TRBD1. Germline values: CDR1 SGHTA, CDR2 FQGNSA. The CDR3 is made up of 15 amino acids. J was trimmed by 5 bases and V by 5 bases; bases with no gene match: 7. The CDR3 DNA reads TGTGCCAGCAGCCCCCGGGACAGGGGCGGAGATACGCAGTATTTT. It encodes CASSPRDRGGDTQYF.

This chain joins TRBV7-2 and TRBJ2-6; 10 nucleotides agree with TRBD2. The V and J ends lost 3 bases and 1 base, in that order; junction bases with no gene match: 3. CDR1 is SGHTA, CDR2 FQGNSA, per germline. The CDR3 contains 17 residues. CDR3 sequence: CASSFGLAVSGANVLTF. The CDR3 DNA reads TGTGCCAGCAGCTTCGGACTAGCGGTATCTGGGGCCAACGTCCTGACTTTC.

This sequence joins TRBV6-1 and TRBJ2-7; the D gene is possibly TRBD2 (6 bases). The germline CDR1 and CDR2 sequences are MNHNS and SASEGT. This CDR3 region has 14 residues. Between the trimmed V and J ends, which lost 8 bases and 6 bases, there was a span of 20 bases. CDR3 nucleotide sequence: TGTGCCAGCTCTCTTGGAGGGTCGACCCTCGAGCAGTACTTC. Protein sequence: CASSLGGSTLEQYF.

This clone occurred once. V usage is TRBV27 and J usage is TRBJ2-4; possibly TRBD1 for D (5 bases). CDR3 length: 14 residues. The germline V gene has CDR1 MNHEY and CDR2 SMNVEV (reference sequence). Trimming took 5 bases from V and 0 from J, leaving 8 bases between them. The CDR3: CASSKGLAKNIQYF. CDR3 DNA: TGTGCCAGCAGTAAGGGGCTAGCCAAAAACATTCAGTACTTC.

The chain combines TRBV5-1 with TRBJ2-7; 7 positions agree with TRBD2. The CDR3 is 17 residues long. The trim removed 0 bases at V and 4 bases at J, leaving 13 bases unmatched. Per germline, CDR1 SGHRS and CDR2 YFSETQ. The CDR3 loop reads CASSLEISGPHLYEQYF. As DNA, the CDR3 is TGCGCCAGCAGCTTGGAGATTAGCGGGCCCCATTTATACGAGCAGTACTTC.

This rearrangement joins TRBV4-2 to TRBJ2-7; the D is unclear. The ends were cut back, 1 base at V and 6 bases at J, with 10 bases in the middle. Germline CDR1 reads LGHNA; CDR2 reads YNFKEQ. CDR3 length equals 13 residues. The CDR3 region has the DNA TGTGCCAGCAGCCAAGTTTCGCAGGTCGAGCAGTACTTC. Translating it yields CASSQVSQVEQYF.

The rearrangement joins TRBV27 to TRBJ2-7; TRBD2 might be the D (6 bases). The CDR3 has 14 residues. Trimming stripped 7 bases from V and 2 bases from J, with 15 bases between. In germline, CDR1 is MNHEY, CDR2 SMNVEV (reference sequence). The chain's CDR3 is CASTAREVPYEQYF. CDR3 sequence (DNA): TGTGCCAGCACCGCGCGGGAAGTTCCCTACGAGCAGTACTTC.

V is TRBV20-1 and J is TRBJ2-1; 7 bases align to TRBD2. The CDR3 is 10 amino acids. After removal of 6 bases from V and 7 bases from J, the junction contained 0 bases not matched to a gene. The germline gives CDR1 DFQATT, CDR2 SNEGSKA (reference sequence). CDR3 residues: CSAGLNEQFF. CDR3 nucleotides: TGCAGTGCGGGACTAAATGAGCAGTTCTTC.

Here the CDR3 DNA reads TGTGCCAGCAGCCACCGACAGGTTAGCTCCTACAATGAGCAGTTCTTC. It yields the protein CASSHRQVSSYNEQFF. This chain connects TRBV14 to TRBJ2-1, with TRBD1 as a possible D gene (6 bases). CDR1 is SGHDN, CDR2 FVKESK, per germline. Trimming stripped 3 bases from V and 0 bases from J, with 12 bases between. CDR3 size: 16 residues.